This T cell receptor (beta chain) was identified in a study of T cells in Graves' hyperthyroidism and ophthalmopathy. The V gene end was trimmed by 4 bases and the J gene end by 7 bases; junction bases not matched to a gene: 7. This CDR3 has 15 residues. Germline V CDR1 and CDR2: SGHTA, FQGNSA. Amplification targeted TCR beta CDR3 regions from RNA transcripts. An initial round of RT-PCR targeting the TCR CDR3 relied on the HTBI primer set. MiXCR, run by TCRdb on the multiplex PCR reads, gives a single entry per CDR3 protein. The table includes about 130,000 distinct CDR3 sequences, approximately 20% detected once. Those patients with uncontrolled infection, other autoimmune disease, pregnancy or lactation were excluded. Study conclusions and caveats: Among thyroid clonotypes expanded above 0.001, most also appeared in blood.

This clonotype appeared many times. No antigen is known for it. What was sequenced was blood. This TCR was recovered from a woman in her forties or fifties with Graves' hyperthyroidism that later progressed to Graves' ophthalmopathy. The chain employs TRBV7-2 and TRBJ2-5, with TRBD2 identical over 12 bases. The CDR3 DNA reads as TGTGCCAGCAGCTCCCCTACTAGCGGGAGGCGGACCCAGTACTTC. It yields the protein CASSSPTSGRRTQYF.